This T cell receptor beta chain was captured by sequencing in a study of graft-versus-host responses after intestinal transplantation. Study at large: Every one of the recipients received anti-thymocyte globulin induction and afterwards took tacrolimus and steroids for 3 to 4 years. General study findings and limits: Recipient bone marrow held GvH clones, some seen earlier in ileum or blood.

A note on this clone: Its antigen is unidentified.

This CDR3 is 17 amino acids long. Germline V lookup: CDR1 LNHDA, CDR2 SQIVND (reference sequence). V dropped 3 bases and J dropped 3 bases, with 18 bases sitting between them. Profiled with immunoSEQ multiplex PCR; TCRdb holds only in-frame clones, not every one. The sample holds about 100,000 clones; roughly 87% are singletons and the top ten take 0.95%. Here the sequenced sample was unstimulated CD4+ T cells sorted from spleen or lymph node cells, taken before transplant. This chain connects TRBV19 to TRBJ2-4; D uncertain. This clonotype was obtained from a human donor who was the organ donor for an intestinal transplant. The CDR3 region has the DNA TGTGCCAGTAGTATGGTAGGCAGCCGTTTGGGCAAAAACATTCAGTACTTC. It codes for CASSMVGSRLGKNIQYF. The full variable domain, completed using reference TRBV19 and TRBJ2-4, is DGGITQSPKYLFRKEGQNVTLSCEQNLNHDAMYWYRQDPGQGLRLIYYSQIVNDFQKGDIAEGYSVSREKKESFPLTVTSAQKNPTAFYLCASSMVGSRLGKNIQYFGAGTRLSVL.